This TCR beta chain was observed in a study of control samples from healthy donors and cancer patients (dated by TCRdb to between 2020 and 2021). CDR1 and CDR2 (MGHRA, YSYEKL) derive from the germline V gene. Counted from cysteine to phenylalanine, this CDR3 has 17 amino acids. Here the CDR3 DNA is all that survives: 51 bases in frame from base 1. Trimming removed 2 bases from V and 1 base from J, leaving 15 bases between the germline ends. Library construction relied on the immunoSEQ multiplex PCR assay. TCRdb obtained this table from immuneACCESS and retained in-frame rearrangements with V and J assigned. These tables miss some clones; where compared with another copy, unresolved V genes account for less than half of the shortfall, and the remainder is unexplained. The sample records approximately 150,000 clones, over 85% of which are singletons. The ten largest clones take up roughly 5.5% of the sample.

This clone came up once. The antigen it recognizes is unknown. The input lacks base qualities; no much larger clone sits a single base away. The sequenced sample was blood. The sequence was collected from a man aged 18 to 30 in good health. Here the chain combines TRBV4-1 and TRBJ2-1; tentative D gene TRBD1, with 6 bases matching. The CDR3 reads CASSQFQGPTSYNEQFF. The DNA is as follows: TGCGCCAGCAGCCAATTCCAGGGGCCGACATCCTACAATGAGCAGTTCTTC.